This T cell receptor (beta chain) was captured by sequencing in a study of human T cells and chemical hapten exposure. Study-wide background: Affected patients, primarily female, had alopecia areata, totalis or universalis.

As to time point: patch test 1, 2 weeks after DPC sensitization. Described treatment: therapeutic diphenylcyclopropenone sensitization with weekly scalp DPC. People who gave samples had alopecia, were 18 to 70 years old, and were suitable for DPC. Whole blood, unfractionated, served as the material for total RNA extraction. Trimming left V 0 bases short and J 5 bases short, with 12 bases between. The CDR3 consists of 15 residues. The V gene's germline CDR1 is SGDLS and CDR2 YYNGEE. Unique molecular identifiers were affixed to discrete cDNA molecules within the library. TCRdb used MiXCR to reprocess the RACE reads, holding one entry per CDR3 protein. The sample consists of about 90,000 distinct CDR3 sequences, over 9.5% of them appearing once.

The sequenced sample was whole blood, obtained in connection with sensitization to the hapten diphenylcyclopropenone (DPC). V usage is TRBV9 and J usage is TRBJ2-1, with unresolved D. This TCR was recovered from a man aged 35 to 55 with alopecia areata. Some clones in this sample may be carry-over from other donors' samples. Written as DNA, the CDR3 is TGTGCCAGCAGCGTAGCCGTGGACGTAGACAATGAGCAGTTCTTC. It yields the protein CASSVAVDVDNEQFF.